The 21 T cell receptor beta chains below were found in one sample sequenced in a study of neoadjuvant anti-PD-1 for oral cavity cancer. Time point in this sample: after neoadjuvant nivolumab, at surgical resection. Produced via immunoSEQ multiplex PCR; TCRdb's table is partial and in-frame only. The sample has roughly 13,000 clones, 75% seen once. The specimen was PBMCs, collected after nivolumab (anti-PD-1) treatment. Receptors originate from a person between 40 and 79 years old with oral cavity squamous cell carcinoma.

This clone appeared a single time. The chain combines TRBV6-5 with TRBJ2-6; D unresolved. With 10 bases removed from V and 0 bases from J, the gap between germline ends came to 10 bases. This CDR3 has 14 residues. CDR1 and CDR2 (germline): MNHEY, SVGAGI. This CDR3 is CATSKVSGANVLTF. The DNA of the CDR3 is TGTGCCACCTCAAAGGTCTCTGGGGCCAACGTCCTGACTTTC.

This clone was counted a few times. This sequence joins TRBV5-1 and TRBJ2-2, with 8 bases identical to TRBD1. The CDR3 spans 16 residues. V lost 0 bases and J lost 6; bases outside the gene matches: 7. The germline V gene encodes CDR1 SGHRS and CDR2 YFSETQ. CDR3: CASSLGLQGGAGELFF. The CDR3 DNA reads TGCGCCAGCAGCTTGGGCCTACAGGGGGGCGCCGGGGAGCTGTTTTTT.

The CDR3 reads CASGSNYGYTF. CDR3 sequence (DNA): TGTGCCAGCGGGTCTAACTATGGCTACACCTTC. The chain employs TRBV6-5 and TRBJ1-2, with D unclear. Germline CDR1 and CDR2: MNHEY and SVGAGI. CDR3 size: 11 residues. V was clipped by 8 bases and J by 0 bases, with 4 bases between them.

In its sample, this clone was seen once. The chain carries TRBV7-8 and TRBJ2-5; D is possibly TRBD2 (6 bases). CDR1 is SGHVS and CDR2 is FQNEAQ in the germline V gene. V was pared by 4 bases and J by 5 bases, with 17 bases between. The CDR3 runs 15 residues. CDR3 in DNA: TGTGCCAGCAGCTCCTTCAGGGAGGCAAGGGAGACCCAGTACTTC. Translation gives CASSSFREARETQYF.

This chain connects TRBV5-1 to TRBJ2-5; D is tentatively TRBD1 or TRBD2 (5 bases each). This CDR3 comprises 13 residues. Germline CDR1 and CDR2: SGHRS and YFSETQ. The V and J ends lost 5 bases and 1 base respectively, with 9 bases between them. CDR3 coding DNA: TGCGCCAGCAGTAGGGACGGCCAAGAGACCCAGTACTTC. Amino acid sequence: CASSRDGQETQYF.

This clone is deemed large. The V and J genes are TRBV2 and TRBJ2-4; D gene uncertain. This CDR3 has 18 residues. V was pared by 2 bases and J by 0 bases, with 17 bases between. The germline CDR1 and CDR2 sequences are SNHLY and FYNNEI. The chain's CDR3 is CASSESGAQDLAKNIQYF. CDR3 nucleotides: TGTGCCAGCAGTGAATCGGGTGCCCAAGATCTAGCCAAAAACATTCAGTACTTC.

In its sample, this clone was seen a few times. This chain uses TRBV19 with TRBJ2-4; 7 positions match TRBD1. Germline-derived CDR1 and CDR2 are LNHDA and SQIVND (reference sequence). V was clipped by 3 bases and J by 3 bases; unmatched bases: 8. The CDR3 has 16 amino acids. CDR3 DNA sequence: TGTGCCAGTAGTATGGCGGCAGGGGGTTTCAAAAACATTCAGTACTTC. Translated, it gives CASSMAAGGFKNIQYF.

V usage is TRBV27 and J usage is TRBJ2-1; D perhaps matches TRBD2 (6 bases). Germline V gives CDR1 MNHEY, CDR2 SMNVEV (reference sequence). Trimming removed 6 bases from V and 7 bases from J, with 22 bases in between. The CDR3 runs to 16 residues. Written as DNA, the CDR3 is TGTGCCAGCAGCCGCCGGGGACTTAGCCGGGAGAATGAGCAGTTCTTC. Protein: CASSRRGLSRENEQFF.

This chain uses TRBV7-2 with TRBJ2-1, with no clear D. Trimming removed 3 bases from V and 4 bases from J, with 7 bases in between. The CDR3 runs 13 residues. Germline CDR1 reads SGHTA; CDR2 reads FQGNSA. DNA of the CDR3: TGTGCCAGCAGCTTGTTCGGATACAATGAGCAGTTCTTC. Encoded protein: CASSLFGYNEQFF.

The chain combines TRBV5-1 with TRBJ2-7, with 14 nucleotides matching TRBD2. Germline lookup yields CDR1 SGHRS and CDR2 YFSETQ. The CDR3 length is 16 residues. With 3 bases clipped from V and 0 bases from J, the junction kept 2 bases outside the gene matches. The CDR3 protein is CASSSGTSGSSYEQYF. The CDR3 DNA reads as TGCGCCAGCAGCTCCGGGACTAGCGGGAGCTCCTACGAGCAGTACTTC.

The chain is built from TRBV6-5 and TRBJ1-2; 8 bases are shared with TRBD1. The CDR3 covers 12 residues. J was trimmed by 10 bases and V by 10 bases; bases with no gene match: 11. Per the germline V gene, CDR1 is MNHEY and CDR2 is SVGAGI. The CDR3 DNA follows: TGTGCCATAATGGGAGGACAGGGTATCTACACCTTC. Translation: CAIMGGQGIYTF.

This rearrangement joins TRBV5-1 to TRBJ2-3; D is undetermined. The CDR3 sequence is 17 residues long. With 1 base removed from V and 0 bases from J, the gap between germline ends came to 15 bases. CDR1 and CDR2 from the germline V gene are SGHRS and YFSETQ. This chain's CDR3 is CASSLYQNQPSTDTQYF. For the CDR3, the DNA is TGCGCCAGCAGCTTGTACCAGAACCAACCTAGCACAGATACGCAGTATTTT.

This rearrangement joins TRBV5-1 to TRBJ2-4, with TRBD2 matching over 8 bases. The CDR3 spans 15 residues. V lost 3 bases, J lost 5 bases, and 7 bases stayed unmatched. Germline V gene sequence: CDR1 SGHRS, CDR2 YFSETQ. The CDR3 region has the DNA TGCGCCAGCAGCTCCGGCGCGGGGGGCGAAAACATTCAGTACTTC. The encoded protein is CASSSGAGGENIQYF.

The chain combines TRBV27 with TRBJ2-1; D gene uncertain. This CDR3 spans 15 amino acids. Between the trimmed V and J ends, which lost 3 bases and 2 bases, there was a span of 11 bases. Germline V CDR1 and CDR2: MNHEY, SMNVEV (reference sequence). CDR3 loop: CASSFLQSPYNEQFF. The CDR3 nucleotides read TGTGCCAGCAGTTTTCTGCAGTCCCCCTACAATGAGCAGTTCTTC.

The CDR3, as DNA: TGTGCCAGCAGCGTAATTTCAGACGCGCAGTATTTT. Its translation is CASSVISDAQYF. The chain employs TRBV9 and TRBJ2-3; D call uncertain. Germline assignment: CDR1 SGDLS and CDR2 YYNGEE. The V gene lost 1 base and the J gene lost 10 bases, with 10 bases spanning the gap. The CDR3 contains 12 residues.

V and J are TRBV9 and TRBJ2-1, with D unclear. Germline CDR1 and CDR2: SGDLS and YYNGEE. This CDR3 spans 11 amino acids. Trimming pared 3 bases from V and 9 bases from J, leaving 7 bases between. CDR3 sequence (DNA): TGTGCCAGCAGCGACGTTGGTGAGCAGTTCTTC. Protein sequence: CASSDVGEQFF.

The chain uses TRBV5-4 and TRBJ1-1, with a tentative D call TRBD1 (5 bases). There are 14 residues in the CDR3. Trimming stripped 3 bases from V and 1 base from J, with 10 bases between. The germline CDR1 and CDR2 sequences are SGHNT and YYREEE (reference sequence). The chain's CDR3 is CASSYRDGNTEAFF. The DNA of the CDR3 is TGTGCCAGCAGCTACCGGGACGGGAACACTGAAGCTTTCTTT.

The chain is built from TRBV11-2 and TRBJ1-2, with D hard to call. Germline CDR1 reads SGHAT; CDR2 reads FQNNGV. This CDR3 region has 14 residues. V was clipped by 5 bases and J by 4 bases, with 14 bases between them. In nucleotides, the CDR3 is TGTGCCAGCAGCCTAGCCCTAGAGAGCTATGGCTACACCTTC. The encoded protein is CASSLALESYGYTF.

The chain has TRBV2 and TRBJ2-5; D could derive from TRBD1 or TRBD2 (5 bases each). CDR3 length: 16 amino acids. From germline, CDR1 is SNHLY and CDR2 FYNNEI. V was shortened by 6 bases and J by 4 bases, with 21 bases between the two germline ends. CDR3 DNA sequence: TGTGCCAGCAGGAAGACATGGGGGATGATAGGAGAGACCCAGTACTTC. Its translation: CASRKTWGMIGETQYF.

The J gene is TRBJ2-7, the V gene TRBV10-3; TRBD1 matches 9 bases. Trimming took 10 bases from V and 1 from J; bases not matched to a gene: 2. The CDR3 length is 12 residues. CDR1 and CDR2 from the germline V gene are ENHRY and SYGVKD. The CDR3, as DNA: TGTGCCACGGGACAGGGATCCTACGAGCAGTACTTC. Amino acid sequence: CATGQGSYEQYF.

This chain links TRBV10-1 with TRBJ2-7, with 7 positions matching TRBD1. Germline loops: CDR1 WNHNN, CDR2 SYGVQD (reference sequence). The J segment lost 2 bases and the V segment lost 0 bases, leaving 1 base of the junction unmatched. CDR3 length equals 14 residues. The CDR3 DNA reads TGCGCCAGCAGTGAGTCGGGGACAGCCTACGAGCAGTACTTC. Protein: CASSESGTAYEQYF.